This T cell receptor beta chain was sequenced during a study of blood T cell repertoires in COVID-19. V dropped 3 bases and J dropped 2; count of bases not matched to a gene: 6. This CDR3 spans 18 amino acids. Germline CDR1 KGHDR, CDR2 SFDVKD. Produced via immunoSEQ multiplex PCR; TCRdb's table is partial and in-frame only. Among around 150,000 clones listed, 65% to 90% were seen once. Specimen: peripheral blood. The clonotype originates from a middle-aged woman with COVID-19, enrolled during active disease. This chain links TRBV24-1 with TRBJ2-1; 13 nucleotides align to TRBD2. The CDR3 protein is CATSDTPGLAGTYNEQFF. CDR3 DNA sequence: TGTGCCACCAGTGATACTCCGGGACTAGCGGGAACCTACAATGAGCAGTTCTTC.